Sequencing of this TCR beta chain was carried out in a study of T cells in Graves' hyperthyroidism and ophthalmopathy. In the study overall: The authors collected peripheral blood at initial diagnosis, before any treatment. Study-level results: Before onset, by a median of approximately 5.9 months, the model predicted ophthalmopathy.

With a duration under 2 months, the hyperthyroidism was newly diagnosed in patients aged 18 to 65. Exclusion criteria comprised uncontrolled infection, other autoimmune disease, pregnancy or lactation. V was clipped by 7 bases and J by 5 bases; unmatched bases: 8. The CDR3 runs to 14 residues. Germline V gives CDR1 MNHNS, CDR2 SASEGT. There were TCR beta CDR3 regions amplified from RNA transcripts. The HTBI primer set was used in a first-round RT-PCR of the TCR CDR3. TCRdb processed the multiplex PCR reads anew with MiXCR; each CDR3 protein has one entry. The sample lists 300,000 to 450,000 distinct CDR3 sequences, 14% to 15% occurring once. This clonotype appeared many times. Its antigen is still unknown.

The receptor comes from a young woman with Graves' hyperthyroidism. Material for sequencing was blood. The chain joins TRBV6-1 to TRBJ1-1, with 9 bases fitting TRBD1. CDR3: CASTETGGITEAFF. CDR3 nucleotides: TGTGCCAGCACGGAGACAGGGGGAATAACTGAAGCTTTCTTT.